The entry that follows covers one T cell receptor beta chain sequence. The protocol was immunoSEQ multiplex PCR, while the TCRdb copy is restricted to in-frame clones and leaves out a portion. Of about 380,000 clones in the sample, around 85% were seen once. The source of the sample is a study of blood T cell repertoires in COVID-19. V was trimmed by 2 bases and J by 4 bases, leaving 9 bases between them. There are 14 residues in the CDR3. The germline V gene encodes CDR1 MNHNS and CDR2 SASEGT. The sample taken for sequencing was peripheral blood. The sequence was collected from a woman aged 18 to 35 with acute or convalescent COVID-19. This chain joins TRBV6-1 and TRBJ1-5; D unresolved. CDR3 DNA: TGTGCCAGCAGTGAATTTTCCGGGAATCAGCCCCAGCATTTT. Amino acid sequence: CASSEFSGNQPQHF.